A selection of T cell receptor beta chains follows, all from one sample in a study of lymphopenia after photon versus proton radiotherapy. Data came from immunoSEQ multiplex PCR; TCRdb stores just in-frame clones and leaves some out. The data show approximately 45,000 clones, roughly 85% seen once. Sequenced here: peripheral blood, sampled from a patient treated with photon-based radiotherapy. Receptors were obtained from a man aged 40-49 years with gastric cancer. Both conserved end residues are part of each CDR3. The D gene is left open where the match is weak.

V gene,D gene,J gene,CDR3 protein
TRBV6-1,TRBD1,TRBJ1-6,CASNGQGYNSPLHF
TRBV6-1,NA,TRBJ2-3,CASSPPGRSTDTQYF
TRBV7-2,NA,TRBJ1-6,CASRQTTGSNSPLHF
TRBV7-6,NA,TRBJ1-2,CASSPLAGSWYGYTF
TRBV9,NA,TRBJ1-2,CASSVDEGGYTF
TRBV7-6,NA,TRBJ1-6,CASSLTVDSPLHF
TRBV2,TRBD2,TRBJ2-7,CASSGGPGGGTLYEQYF
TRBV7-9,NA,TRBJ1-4,CASSLVPDPNEKLFF
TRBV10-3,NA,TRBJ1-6,CAIRGEIFNSPLHF
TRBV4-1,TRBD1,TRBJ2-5,CASSQAPEAGGETQYF
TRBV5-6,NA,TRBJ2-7,CASSYRDISYEQYF
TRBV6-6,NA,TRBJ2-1,CASSLRDNEQFF
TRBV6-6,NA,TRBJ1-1,CASSYGAGTNTEAFF
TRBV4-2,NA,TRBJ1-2,CASSQDLGASYGYTF
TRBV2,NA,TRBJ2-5,CASGGTGSETQYF
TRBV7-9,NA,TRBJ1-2,CASSLGSIYGYTF
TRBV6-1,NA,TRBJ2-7,CASISKGWEQYF
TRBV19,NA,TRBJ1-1,CASSRRANTEAFF
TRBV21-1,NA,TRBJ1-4,CASSKGIGQGNEKLFF